This T cell receptor (beta chain) was identified during a study of T cells in localized non-small cell lung cancer. Profiled with immunoSEQ multiplex PCR; TCRdb holds only in-frame clones, not every one. The sample yields about 83,000 clones, 70% to 90% seen once. This clone was seen a handful of times. Its specificity is not known. Whole-study findings and limits: Among the top 100 tumor clones, a median about 52 appeared in adjacent lung. Heterogeneity within the tumor remains possible, as just one region underwent sequencing. Higher adjacent-lung clonality was associated with shorter survival.

This sample comprised peripheral blood, obtained before any cancer treatment. This receptor was taken from a female donor older than 55 with stage I lung adenocarcinoma.

The CDR3 coding sequence is TGTGCCAGCAGCTTCCATAGTCAGCCCCAGCATTTT. Amino acid sequence: CASSFHSQPQHF. The gene calls are TRBV7-9 and TRBJ1-5; D is undetermined. V lost 3 bases, J lost 6 bases, and 6 bases lay in between. The CDR3 is 12 residues long. CDR1 SEHNR and CDR2 FQNEAQ come from the germline V gene (reference sequence).